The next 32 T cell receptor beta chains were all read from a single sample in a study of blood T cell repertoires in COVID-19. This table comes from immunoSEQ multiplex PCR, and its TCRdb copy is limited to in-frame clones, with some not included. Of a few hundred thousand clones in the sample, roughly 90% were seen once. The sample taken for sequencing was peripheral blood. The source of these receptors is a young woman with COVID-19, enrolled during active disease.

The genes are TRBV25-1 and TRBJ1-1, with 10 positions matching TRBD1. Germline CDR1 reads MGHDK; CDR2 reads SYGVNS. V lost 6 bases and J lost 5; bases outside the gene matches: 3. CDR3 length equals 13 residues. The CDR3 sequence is CASRGQGMTEAFF. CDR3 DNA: TGTGCCAGCAGGGGACAGGGGATGACTGAAGCTTTCTTT. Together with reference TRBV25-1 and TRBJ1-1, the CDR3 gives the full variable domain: EADIYQTPRYLVIGTGKKITLECSQTMGHDKMYWYQQDPGMELHLIHYSYGVNSTEKGDLSSESTVSRIRTEHFPLTLESARPSHTSQYLCASRGQGMTEAFFGQGTRLTVV.

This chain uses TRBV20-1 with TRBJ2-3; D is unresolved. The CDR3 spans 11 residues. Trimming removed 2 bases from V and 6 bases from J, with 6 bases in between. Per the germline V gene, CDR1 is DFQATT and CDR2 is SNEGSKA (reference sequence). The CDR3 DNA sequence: TGCAGTGCTAGACGGGTGGATACGCAGTATTTT. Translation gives CSARRVDTQYF.

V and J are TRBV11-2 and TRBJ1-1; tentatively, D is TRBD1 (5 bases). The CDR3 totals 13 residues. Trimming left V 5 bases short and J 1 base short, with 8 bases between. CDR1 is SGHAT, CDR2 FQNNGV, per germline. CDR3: CASSLQGNTEAFF. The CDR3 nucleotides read TGTGCCAGCAGCCTTCAGGGGAACACTGAAGCTTTCTTT.

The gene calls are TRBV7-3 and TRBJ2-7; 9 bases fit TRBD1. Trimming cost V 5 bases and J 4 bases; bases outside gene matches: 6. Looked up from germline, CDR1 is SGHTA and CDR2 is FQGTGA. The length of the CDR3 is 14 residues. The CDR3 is CASSPTGGGYEQYF. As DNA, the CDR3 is TGTGCCAGCAGCCCAACAGGGGGCGGGTACGAGCAGTACTTC.

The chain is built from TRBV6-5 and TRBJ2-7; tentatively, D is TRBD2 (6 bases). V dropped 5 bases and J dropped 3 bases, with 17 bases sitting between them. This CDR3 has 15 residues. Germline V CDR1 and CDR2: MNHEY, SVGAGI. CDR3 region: CASSPPRGAGYEQYF. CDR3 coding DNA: TGTGCCAGCAGTCCTCCTAGGGGAGCGGGCTACGAGCAGTACTTC.

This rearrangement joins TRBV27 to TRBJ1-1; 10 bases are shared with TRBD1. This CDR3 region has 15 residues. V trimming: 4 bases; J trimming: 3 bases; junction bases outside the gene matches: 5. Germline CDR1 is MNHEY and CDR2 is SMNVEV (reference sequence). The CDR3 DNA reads TGTGCCAGCAGTTCTTGGACAGGGGGGGACACTGAAGCTTTCTTT. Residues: CASSSWTGGDTEAFF.

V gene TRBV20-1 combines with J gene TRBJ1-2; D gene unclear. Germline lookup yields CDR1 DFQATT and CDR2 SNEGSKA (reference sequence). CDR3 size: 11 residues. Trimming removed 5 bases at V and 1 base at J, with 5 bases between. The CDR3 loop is CSALHNYGYTF. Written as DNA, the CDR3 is TGCAGTGCTTTACATAACTATGGCTACACCTTC.

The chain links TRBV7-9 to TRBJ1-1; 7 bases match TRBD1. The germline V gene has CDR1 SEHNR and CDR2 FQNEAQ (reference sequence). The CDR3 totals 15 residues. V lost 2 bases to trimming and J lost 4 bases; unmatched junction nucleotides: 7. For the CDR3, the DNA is TGTGCCAGCAGCTTACAGCCCCAGGGGGTCACTGAAGCTTTCTTT. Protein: CASSLQPQGVTEAFF.

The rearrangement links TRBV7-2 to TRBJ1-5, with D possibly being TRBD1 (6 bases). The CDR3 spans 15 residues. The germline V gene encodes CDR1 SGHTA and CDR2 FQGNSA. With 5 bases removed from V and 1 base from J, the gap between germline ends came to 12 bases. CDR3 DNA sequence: TGTGCCAGCAGCGCCCGGACAGCCAGCAATCAGCCCCAGCATTTT. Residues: CASSARTASNQPQHF.

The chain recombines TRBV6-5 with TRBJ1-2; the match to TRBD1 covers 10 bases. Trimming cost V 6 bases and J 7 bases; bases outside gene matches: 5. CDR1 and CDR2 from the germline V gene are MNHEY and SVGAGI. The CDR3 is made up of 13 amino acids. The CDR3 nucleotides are TGTGCCAGCAGGACGGGACAGGGGATTGGCTACACCTTC. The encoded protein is CASRTGQGIGYTF.

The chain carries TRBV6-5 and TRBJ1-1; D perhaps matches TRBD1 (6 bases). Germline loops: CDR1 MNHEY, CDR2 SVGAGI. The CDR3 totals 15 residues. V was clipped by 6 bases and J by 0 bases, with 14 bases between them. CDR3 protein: CASSLRGFMNTEAFF. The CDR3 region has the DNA TGTGCCAGCAGCCTCAGGGGTTTTATGAACACTGAAGCTTTCTTT.

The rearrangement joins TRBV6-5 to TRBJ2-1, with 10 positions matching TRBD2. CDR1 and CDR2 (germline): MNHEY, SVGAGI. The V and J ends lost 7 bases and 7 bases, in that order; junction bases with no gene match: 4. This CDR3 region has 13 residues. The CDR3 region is CASMAAGGNEQFF. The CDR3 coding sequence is TGTGCCAGCATGGCAGCGGGAGGGAATGAGCAGTTCTTC.

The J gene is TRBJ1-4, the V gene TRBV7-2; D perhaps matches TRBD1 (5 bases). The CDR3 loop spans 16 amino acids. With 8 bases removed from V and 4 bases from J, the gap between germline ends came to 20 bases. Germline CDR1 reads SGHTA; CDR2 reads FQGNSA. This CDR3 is CASRRGGADLNEKLFF. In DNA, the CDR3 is TGTGCCAGCCGTAGAGGAGGGGCTGATCTTAATGAAAAACTGTTTTTT.

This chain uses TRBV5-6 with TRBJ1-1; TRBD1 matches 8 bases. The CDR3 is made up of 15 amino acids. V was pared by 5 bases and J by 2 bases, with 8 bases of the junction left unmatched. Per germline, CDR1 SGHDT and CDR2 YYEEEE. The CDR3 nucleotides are TGTGCCAGCAGGAGGGCAGGGGGCACCAACACTGAAGCTTTCTTT. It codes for CASRRAGGTNTEAFF.

CDR3: CASSSDSNYGYTF. In DNA form, the CDR3 reads TGTGCCAGCAGCTCGGACAGTAACTATGGCTACACCTTC. This chain uses TRBV11-2 with TRBJ1-2; TRBD1 is a possible D gene (6 bases). V was clipped by 4 bases and J by 1 base, with 7 bases between them. This CDR3 is built from 13 residues. Germline assignment: CDR1 SGHAT and CDR2 FQNNGV.

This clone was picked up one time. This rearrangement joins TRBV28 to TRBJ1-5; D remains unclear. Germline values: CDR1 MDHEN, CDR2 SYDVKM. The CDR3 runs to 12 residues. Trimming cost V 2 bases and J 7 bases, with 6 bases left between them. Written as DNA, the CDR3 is TGTGCCAGCAGTTTAGCTCGGCAGCCCCAGCATTTT. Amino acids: CASSLARQPQHF.

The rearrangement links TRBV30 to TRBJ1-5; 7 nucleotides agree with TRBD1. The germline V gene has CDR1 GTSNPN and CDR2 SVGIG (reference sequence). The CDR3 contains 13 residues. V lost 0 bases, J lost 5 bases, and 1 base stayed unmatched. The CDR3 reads CAWSVGGHQPQHF. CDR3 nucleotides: TGTGCCTGGAGTGTAGGGGGCCATCAGCCCCAGCATTTT.

CDR3 sequence: CASSRQGSNEQFF. The CDR3, as DNA: TGTGCCAGCAGCCGACAGGGAAGCAATGAGCAGTTCTTC. The chain has TRBV11-2 and TRBJ2-1; 7 nucleotides agree with TRBD1. Germline V gene lookup returns CDR1 SGHAT and CDR2 FQNNGV. This CDR3 has 13 residues. Trimming cost V 5 bases and J 6 bases; bases outside gene matches: 4.

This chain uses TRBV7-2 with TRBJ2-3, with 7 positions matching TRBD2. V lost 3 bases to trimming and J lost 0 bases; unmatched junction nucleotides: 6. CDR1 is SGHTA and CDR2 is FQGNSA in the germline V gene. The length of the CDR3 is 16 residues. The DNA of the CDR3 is TGTGCCAGCAGCTTGGCCAGCGGGACTAGCACAGATACGCAGTATTTT. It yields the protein CASSLASGTSTDTQYF.

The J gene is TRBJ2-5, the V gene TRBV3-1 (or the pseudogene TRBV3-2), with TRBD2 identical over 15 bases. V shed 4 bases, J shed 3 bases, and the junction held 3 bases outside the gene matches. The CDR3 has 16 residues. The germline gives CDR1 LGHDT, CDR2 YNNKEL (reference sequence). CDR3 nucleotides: TGTGCCAGCAGCCCGGGGACTAGCGGGAGGAAAGAGACCCAGTACTTC. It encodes CASSPGTSGRKETQYF.

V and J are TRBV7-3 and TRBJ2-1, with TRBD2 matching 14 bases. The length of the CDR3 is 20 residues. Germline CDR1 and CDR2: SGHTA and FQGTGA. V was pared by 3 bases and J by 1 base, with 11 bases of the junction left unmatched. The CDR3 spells CASSFRTGTSGSWSYNEQFF. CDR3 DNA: TGTGCCAGCAGCTTTCGAACCGGGACTAGCGGGAGTTGGTCCTACAATGAGCAGTTCTTC.

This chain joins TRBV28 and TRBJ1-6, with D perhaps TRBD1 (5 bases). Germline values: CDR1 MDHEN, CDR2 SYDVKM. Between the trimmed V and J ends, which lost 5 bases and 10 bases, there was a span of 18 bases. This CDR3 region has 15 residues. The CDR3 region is CASSPPGLGGSPLHF. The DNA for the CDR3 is TGTGCCAGCAGTCCCCCAGGGTTGGGAGGATCACCCCTCCACTTT.

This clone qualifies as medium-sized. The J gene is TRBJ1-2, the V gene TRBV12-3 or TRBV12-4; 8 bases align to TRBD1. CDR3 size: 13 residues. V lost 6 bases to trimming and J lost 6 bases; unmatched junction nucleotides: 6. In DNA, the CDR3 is TGTGCCAGCAGAGCCGGGACAGGCGATGGCTACACCTTC. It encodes CASRAGTGDGYTF.

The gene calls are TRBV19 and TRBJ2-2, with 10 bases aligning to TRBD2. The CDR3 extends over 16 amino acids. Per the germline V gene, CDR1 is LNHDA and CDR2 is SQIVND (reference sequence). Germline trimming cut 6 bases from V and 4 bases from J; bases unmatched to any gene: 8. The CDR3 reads CASRLAGVGTTGELFF. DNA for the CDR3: TGTGCCAGTAGGCTAGCGGGAGTCGGGACCACCGGGGAGCTGTTTTTT.

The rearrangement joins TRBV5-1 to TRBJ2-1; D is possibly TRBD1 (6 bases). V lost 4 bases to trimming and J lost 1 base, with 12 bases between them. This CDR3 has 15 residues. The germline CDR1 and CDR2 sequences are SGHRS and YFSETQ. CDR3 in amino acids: CASSPRRGSYNEQFF. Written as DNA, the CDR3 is TGCGCCAGCAGCCCACGCAGGGGATCCTACAATGAGCAGTTCTTC.

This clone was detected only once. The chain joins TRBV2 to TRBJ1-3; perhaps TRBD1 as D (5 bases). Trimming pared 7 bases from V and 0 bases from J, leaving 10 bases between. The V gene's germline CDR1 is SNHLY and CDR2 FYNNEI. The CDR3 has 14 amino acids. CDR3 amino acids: CASTGQLSGNTIYF. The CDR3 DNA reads TGTGCCAGCACAGGACAACTCTCTGGAAACACCATATATTTT.

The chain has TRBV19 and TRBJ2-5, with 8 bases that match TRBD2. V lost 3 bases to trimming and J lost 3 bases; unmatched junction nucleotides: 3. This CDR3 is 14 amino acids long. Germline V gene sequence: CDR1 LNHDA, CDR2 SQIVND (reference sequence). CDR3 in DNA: TGTGCCAGTAGTATCATACTAGCGGAAGAGACCCAGTACTTC. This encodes CASSIILAEETQYF.

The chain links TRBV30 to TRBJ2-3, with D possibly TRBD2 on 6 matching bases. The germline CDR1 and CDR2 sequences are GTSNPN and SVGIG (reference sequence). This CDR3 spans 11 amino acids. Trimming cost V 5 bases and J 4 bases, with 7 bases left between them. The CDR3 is CAWASADTQYF. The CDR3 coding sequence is TGTGCCTGGGCTAGCGCAGATACGCAGTATTTT.

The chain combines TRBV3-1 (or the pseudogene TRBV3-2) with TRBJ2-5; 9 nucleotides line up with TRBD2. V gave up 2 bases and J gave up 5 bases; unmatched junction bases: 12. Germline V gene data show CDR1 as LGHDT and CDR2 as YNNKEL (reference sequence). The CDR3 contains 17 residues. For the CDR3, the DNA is TGTGCCAGCAGCCAAACTTCGGTAGCGGGAGTTTGGGAGACCCAGTACTTC. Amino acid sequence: CASSQTSVAGVWETQYF.

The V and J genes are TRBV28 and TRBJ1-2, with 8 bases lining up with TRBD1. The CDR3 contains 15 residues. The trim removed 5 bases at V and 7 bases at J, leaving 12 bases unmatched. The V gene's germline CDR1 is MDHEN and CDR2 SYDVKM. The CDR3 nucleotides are TGTGCCAGCAGTCCCTCCCTCCAGGGGGCGCCTGGCTACACCTTC. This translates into CASSPSLQGAPGYTF.

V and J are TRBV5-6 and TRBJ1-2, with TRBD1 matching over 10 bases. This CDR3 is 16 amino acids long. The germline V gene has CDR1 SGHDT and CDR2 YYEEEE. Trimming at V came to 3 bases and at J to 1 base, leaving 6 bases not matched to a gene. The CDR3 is CASSSSTGGHNYGYTF. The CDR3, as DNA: TGTGCCAGCAGCTCTTCGACAGGGGGCCATAACTATGGCTACACCTTC.

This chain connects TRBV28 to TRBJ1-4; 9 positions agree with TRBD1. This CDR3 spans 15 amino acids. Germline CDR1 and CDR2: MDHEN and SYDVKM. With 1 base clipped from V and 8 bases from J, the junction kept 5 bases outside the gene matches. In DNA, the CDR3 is TGTGCCAGCAGTTTATCGGGACAGGGTGGGGAAAAACTGTTTTTT. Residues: CASSLSGQGGEKLFF.